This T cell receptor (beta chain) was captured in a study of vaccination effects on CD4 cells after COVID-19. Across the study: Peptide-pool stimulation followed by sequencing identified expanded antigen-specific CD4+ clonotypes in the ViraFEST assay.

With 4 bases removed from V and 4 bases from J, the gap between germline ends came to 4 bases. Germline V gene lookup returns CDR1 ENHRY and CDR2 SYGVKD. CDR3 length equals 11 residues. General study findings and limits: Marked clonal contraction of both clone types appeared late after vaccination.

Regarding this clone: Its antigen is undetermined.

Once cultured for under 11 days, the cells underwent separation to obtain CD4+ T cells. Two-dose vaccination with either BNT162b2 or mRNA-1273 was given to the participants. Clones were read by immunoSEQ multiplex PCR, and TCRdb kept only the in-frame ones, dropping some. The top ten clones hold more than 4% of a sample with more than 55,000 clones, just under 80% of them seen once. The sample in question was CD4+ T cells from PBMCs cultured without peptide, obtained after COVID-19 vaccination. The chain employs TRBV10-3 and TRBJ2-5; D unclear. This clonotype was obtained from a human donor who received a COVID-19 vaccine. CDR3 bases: TGTGCCATCAGTGCATCAGAGACCCAGTACTTC. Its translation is CAISASETQYF.